This TCR beta chain was captured in a study of beta chain features in type 1 diabetes. The sample holds many counts of this clone. Its antigen is unknown. Sequencing targeted expressed TCRB transcripts, as all isolated RNA had been reverse transcribed. An average of approximately 4 million reads was obtained for naive, central memory and regulatory T cell samples. TCRdb's copy holds only in-frame clones and misses some; the assay was immunoSEQ multiplex PCR. This sample has some 120,000 clones; roughly 17% occur once, and the top ten carry about 2.4%. Study-level findings and limits: All four CD4+ subsets from Type 1 diabetes patients carried moderately but significantly shorter TCRB CDR3s.

The CDR3 length is 15 residues. Germline CDR1 and CDR2: SGHAT and FQNNGV. The germline V and J ends were trimmed by 4 bases and 2 bases, with 14 bases remaining between them. This TCR was recovered from a man aged 18 to 29 with type 1 diabetes. The V call is TRBV11-2, the J call TRBJ1-2; a weak D match, TRBD1 (5 bases). Sample: central memory CD4+ T cells from blood. CDR3 sequence: CASSSVTGPNYGYTF. CDR3 nucleotide sequence: TGTGCCAGCAGCTCAGTAACAGGACCAAACTATGGCTACACCTTC. The complete variable domain, with remaining parts taken from reference TRBV11-2 and TRBJ1-2, reads EAGVAQSPRYKIIEKRQSVAFWCNPISGHATLYWYQQILGQGPKLLIQFQNNGVVDDSQLPKDRFSAERLKGVDSTLKIQPAKLEDSAVYLCASSSVTGPNYGYTFGSGTRLTVV.